This is a list of T cell receptor beta chains from one sample in a study of T cells after yellow fever vaccination. TCRdb reprocessed the 5' RACE reads with MiXCR, giving one entry per CDR3 protein. The sample yields 100,000 to 150,000 distinct CDR3 sequences, about 7% seen once. The sequencing here drew on CD4+ T cells sorted from PBMCs, taken approximately 11 days after the first yellow fever vaccination. These receptors all come from a man between 18 and 35 years old who received the YFV17D yellow fever vaccine. Each CDR3 is given with its conserved first and last residue. D genes are given only for firm matches. Size tells how often a clone was seen (once, few, many) or the class of an expanded clone, and some rows leave it out.

v_gene: TRBV5-1
abundance: few
j_gene: TRBJ2-7
d_gene: -
CDR3nt: TGCGCCAGCAGCCCCGGAACGAACTACGAGCAGTACTTC
CDR3aa: CASSPGTNYEQYF

v_gene: TRBV30
abundance: -
j_gene: TRBJ1-4
d_gene: -
CDR3nt: TGTGCCTGGAACCTGAGTTATAATGAAAAACTGTTTTTT
CDR3aa: CAWNLSYNEKLFF

v_gene: TRBV30
abundance: few
j_gene: TRBJ2-5
d_gene: TRBD2
CDR3nt: TGTGCCCACCATAGCGGGCGCCAAGAGACCCAGTACTTC
CDR3aa: CAHHSGRQETQYF

v_gene: TRBV7-2
abundance: -
j_gene: TRBJ1-5
d_gene: -
CDR3nt: TGTGCCAGCAGCGACAGAACCCGGTCTCAGCCCCAGCATTTT
CDR3aa: CASSDRTRSQPQHF

v_gene: TRBV11-2
abundance: many
j_gene: TRBJ2-3
d_gene: -
CDR3nt: TGTGCCAGCAGCCCTTCACCGACTAGATCGGCCCCAGATACGCAGTATTTT
CDR3aa: CASSPSPTRSAPDTQYF

v_gene: TRBV4-3
abundance: few
j_gene: TRBJ2-5
d_gene: TRBD2
CDR3nt: TGCGCCAGCAGCCAAGGAACTAGCGGGGGCTTTTACCAAGAGACCCAGTACTTC
CDR3aa: CASSQGTSGGFYQETQYF

v_gene: TRBV28
abundance: few
j_gene: TRBJ2-1
d_gene: -
CDR3nt: TGTGCCAGCAGTTTACCCGGACAGAAGCTCAGTGAGCAGTTCTTC
CDR3aa: CASSLPGQKLSEQFF

v_gene: TRBV2
abundance: many
j_gene: TRBJ1-2
d_gene: TRBD1
CDR3nt: TGTGCCAGCAGTTTCGACAGGGGGCTAGGTAACTATGGCTACACCTTC
CDR3aa: CASSFDRGLGNYGYTF

v_gene: TRBV27
abundance: many
j_gene: TRBJ2-6
d_gene: TRBD1
CDR3nt: TGTGCCATCCATCCACTGACAGGGGGGTCTGGGGCCAACGTCCTGACTTTC
CDR3aa: CAIHPLTGGSGANVLTF

v_gene: TRBV9
abundance: -
j_gene: TRBJ1-6
d_gene: TRBD1
CDR3nt: TGTGCCAGCAGCGTTGGGGGGCCCGAGACAGGGCGGTCACCCCTCCACTTT
CDR3aa: CASSVGGPETGRSPLHF

v_gene: TRBV5-8
abundance: -
j_gene: TRBJ2-2
d_gene: -
CDR3nt: TGTGCCAGCAGCTTCTTGACTACCGGGGAGCTGTTTTTT
CDR3aa: CASSFLTTGELFF

v_gene: TRBV10-3
abundance: many
j_gene: TRBJ1-5
d_gene: -
CDR3nt: TGTGCCATCAGTGTCTCCAGCAATCAGCCCCAGCATTTT
CDR3aa: CAISVSSNQPQHF

v_gene: TRBV18
abundance: many
j_gene: TRBJ1-1
d_gene: -
CDR3nt: TGTGCCAGCTCACCAGCTTTGGGGCTGAACACTGAAGCTTTCTTT
CDR3aa: CASSPALGLNTEAFF

v_gene: TRBV12-3/TRBV12-4
abundance: many
j_gene: TRBJ1-2
d_gene: -
CDR3nt: TGTGCCAGCACCTACGGTGGGAGCTATGGCTACACCTTC
CDR3aa: CASTYGGSYGYTF

v_gene: TRBV20-1
abundance: many
j_gene: TRBJ2-3
d_gene: -
CDR3nt: TGCAGTGCTACCCGCGGGGGCTGGACAGATACGCAGTATTTT
CDR3aa: CSATRGGWTDTQYF

v_gene: TRBV7-6
abundance: many
j_gene: TRBJ2-5
d_gene: -
CDR3nt: TGTGCCAGCAGCCGGGGACGAGAGGATACGGGGCCCCAAGAGACCCAGTACTTC
CDR3aa: CASSRGREDTGPQETQYF

v_gene: TRBV3-1
abundance: many
j_gene: TRBJ2-1
d_gene: TRBD1
CDR3nt: TGTGCCAGCAGCCAAGGTCCGGGACAGGCATACAATGAGCAGTTCTTC
CDR3aa: CASSQGPGQAYNEQFF

v_gene: TRBV7-9
abundance: many
j_gene: TRBJ2-5
d_gene: -
CDR3nt: TGTGCCAGCAGCTTCGGGACCGGCGGAGAGACCCAGTACTTC
CDR3aa: CASSFGTGGETQYF

v_gene: TRBV7-8
abundance: many
j_gene: TRBJ1-5
d_gene: -
CDR3nt: TGTGCCAGCAGCTCGAAGGGGGGGGCGCCGACCAATCAGCCCCAGCATTTT
CDR3aa: CASSSKGGAPTNQPQHF

v_gene: TRBV30
abundance: few
j_gene: TRBJ1-1
d_gene: -
CDR3nt: TGTGCCTGGGGGGAAAAACGGGCTTTCTTT
CDR3aa: CAWGEKRAFF

v_gene: TRBV7-9
abundance: many
j_gene: TRBJ1-2
d_gene: -
CDR3nt: TGTGCCAGCAGCTTAGGCTGGGACTCTGGCTACACCTTC
CDR3aa: CASSLGWDSGYTF

v_gene: TRBV20-1
abundance: many
j_gene: TRBJ2-7
d_gene: -
CDR3nt: TGCAGTGCTAGGCCAGGGGTAGGCGAGCAGTACTTC
CDR3aa: CSARPGVGEQYF

v_gene: TRBV18
abundance: -
j_gene: TRBJ2-1
d_gene: TRBD2
CDR3nt: TGTGCCAGCTCACCACCCAGCGGACTAGCGGACAATGAGCAGTTCTTC
CDR3aa: CASSPPSGLADNEQFF

v_gene: TRBV7-2
abundance: many
j_gene: TRBJ1-2
d_gene: -
CDR3nt: TGTGCCAGCAGCCCCGACTGGGGGGGCTACACCTTC
CDR3aa: CASSPDWGGYTF

v_gene: TRBV6-4
abundance: -
j_gene: TRBJ2-1
d_gene: TRBD2
CDR3nt: TGTGCCAGCAGTGCGGGACTAGCGGAAGACAATGAGCAGTTCTTC
CDR3aa: CASSAGLAEDNEQFF

v_gene: TRBV19
abundance: few
j_gene: TRBJ2-1
d_gene: -
CDR3nt: TGTGCCACCGGGGGTGTACCCTACAATGAGCAGTTCTTC
CDR3aa: CATGGVPYNEQFF

v_gene: TRBV7-2
abundance: few
j_gene: TRBJ1-5
d_gene: -
CDR3nt: TGTGCCAGCAGCTTAGAGGGAGCGCCCCAGCATTTT
CDR3aa: CASSLEGAPQHF

v_gene: TRBV5-1
abundance: many
j_gene: TRBJ2-3
d_gene: -
CDR3nt: TGCGCCAGCGGATTGGGGGGCGCATCGGATACGCAGTATTTT
CDR3aa: CASGLGGASDTQYF

v_gene: TRBV5-6
abundance: many
j_gene: TRBJ2-3
d_gene: TRBD2
CDR3nt: TGTGCCAGCAGGATGCTAGGAGCGGGAACAGATACGCAGTATTTT
CDR3aa: CASRMLGAGTDTQYF

v_gene: TRBV7-2
abundance: many
j_gene: TRBJ1-2
d_gene: -
CDR3nt: TGTGCCAGCAGCCAAGGGTACGAAGGCTACACCTTC
CDR3aa: CASSQGYEGYTF

v_gene: TRBV7-9
abundance: -
j_gene: TRBJ1-2
d_gene: -
CDR3nt: TGTGCCAGCAGCAAAGACGGGTTCGGGGTGGAAGGCTACACCTTC
CDR3aa: CASSKDGFGVEGYTF

v_gene: TRBV12-3/TRBV12-4
abundance: many
j_gene: TRBJ2-7
d_gene: -
CDR3nt: TGTGCCAGCAGTTTCCTACAGGGCATGATGGGCGAGCAGTACTTC
CDR3aa: CASSFLQGMMGEQYF

v_gene: TRBV5-1
abundance: few
j_gene: TRBJ2-6
d_gene: -
CDR3nt: TGCGCCAGCAGCCCAGGGCCGAAAGGGGCCAACGTCCTGACTTTC
CDR3aa: CASSPGPKGANVLTF

v_gene: TRBV20-1
abundance: -
j_gene: TRBJ1-3
d_gene: -
CDR3nt: TGCAGTGCTAGGGGGGACGGAGGAAACACCATATATTTT
CDR3aa: CSARGDGGNTIYF

v_gene: TRBV29-1
abundance: many
j_gene: TRBJ1-5
d_gene: -
CDR3nt: TGCAGCGTTGTGGTAGGGCTCCATAGCAATCAGCCCCAGCATTTT
CDR3aa: CSVVVGLHSNQPQHF

v_gene: TRBV6-1
abundance: many
j_gene: TRBJ1-1
d_gene: -
CDR3nt: TGTGCCAGCAGTGAATCCGGGAACACTGAAGCTTTCTTT
CDR3aa: CASSESGNTEAFF

v_gene: TRBV20-1
abundance: many
j_gene: TRBJ2-2
d_gene: TRBD2
CDR3nt: TGCAGTGCTTTAGCGGGGGAACGCACCGGGGAGCTGTTTTTT
CDR3aa: CSALAGERTGELFF

v_gene: TRBV6-1
abundance: many
j_gene: TRBJ2-1
d_gene: -
CDR3nt: TGTGCCAGCAGTGTGCTTCAGGGGCAGTTCTTC
CDR3aa: CASSVLQGQFF

v_gene: TRBV10-3
abundance: many
j_gene: TRBJ2-3
d_gene: TRBD1
CDR3nt: TGTGCCATCGGGACAGGGGACTGGCGGAATACGCAGTATTTT
CDR3aa: CAIGTGDWRNTQYF

v_gene: TRBV4-2
abundance: many
j_gene: TRBJ2-3
d_gene: TRBD2
CDR3nt: TGTGCCAGCAGCCAAATTGGGGGGGCAGATACGCAGTATTTT
CDR3aa: CASSQIGGADTQYF

v_gene: TRBV10-3
abundance: many
j_gene: TRBJ2-2
d_gene: -
CDR3nt: TGTGCCATCAGTGATGTGGCGAACACCGGGGAGCTGTTTTTT
CDR3aa: CAISDVANTGELFF

v_gene: TRBV12-3/TRBV12-4
abundance: many
j_gene: TRBJ1-5
d_gene: -
CDR3nt: TGTGCCAGCAGTGCAGGGTGGCGTCAGCCCCAGCATTTT
CDR3aa: CASSAGWRQPQHF

v_gene: TRBV3-1
abundance: few
j_gene: TRBJ1-3
d_gene: -
CDR3nt: TGTGCCAGCAGTGCATACAGGGACGGCGGAAACACCATATATTTT
CDR3aa: CASSAYRDGGNTIYF

v_gene: TRBV5-1
abundance: many
j_gene: TRBJ1-2
d_gene: -
CDR3nt: TGCGCCAGCAGCTTGGACCCAAACGACTATGGCTACACCTTC
CDR3aa: CASSLDPNDYGYTF

v_gene: TRBV20-1
abundance: many
j_gene: TRBJ2-3
d_gene: TRBD1
CDR3nt: TGCAGTGCTAGAGGGACAGGGACAAGTGATACGCAGTATTTT
CDR3aa: CSARGTGTSDTQYF

v_gene: TRBV9
abundance: many
j_gene: TRBJ2-3
d_gene: TRBD2
CDR3nt: TGTGCCAGCAGCGTAGGATCTAGCGGGGGGGCCCAATCGCAGTATTTT
CDR3aa: CASSVGSSGGAQSQYF

v_gene: TRBV11-2
abundance: -
j_gene: TRBJ2-1
d_gene: TRBD2
CDR3nt: TGTGCCAGCAGCTCCCTTGGGACTAGCGGGGTAACCTACAATGAGCAGTTCTTC
CDR3aa: CASSSLGTSGVTYNEQFF

v_gene: TRBV11-1
abundance: many
j_gene: TRBJ2-2
d_gene: -
CDR3nt: TGTGCCAGCAGCTTAGATTTGGGCAGGCCCCTGCGCGAAGCCGGGGAGCTGTTTTTT
CDR3aa: CASSLDLGRPLREAGELFF